What follows are 20 T cell receptor beta chains derived from one specimen sequenced in a study of spatial heterogeneity in lung cancer. Time point: blood at routine non-recurrence follow-up after resection. Whole RNA, which was extracted from tumor, nontumor lung tissue or frozen PBMC, was sequenced without any cell sorting. TCRdb fed the 5' RACE reads into MiXCR, producing one record per CDR3 protein. The profile shows around 120,000 distinct CDR3 sequences, about 12% of them singletons. Sequencing was performed on PBMCs, taken at follow-up. All receptors come from a male donor with early-stage non-small cell lung cancer.

This clonotype was counted at least ten times. The chain joins TRBV20-1 to TRBJ2-1, with 13 nucleotides matching TRBD2. Germline V lookup: CDR1 DFQATT, CDR2 SNEGSKA (reference sequence). The CDR3 extends over 15 amino acids. The CDR3 protein is CSPPPLAGGLNEQFF. In DNA, the CDR3 is TGCAGCCCTCCTCCACTAGCGGGGGGGCTGAATGAGCAGTTCTTC.

This clonotype was counted ten times or more. The chain is built from TRBV6-5 and TRBJ2-3, with a possible D match to TRBD1 (5 bases). The CDR3 loop spans 13 amino acids. The germline CDR1 and CDR2 sequences are MNHEY and SVGAGI. Trimming stripped 9 bases from V and 1 base from J, with 11 bases between. CDR3 sequence (DNA): TGTGCCAGTAGGGGCGCTGGCACAGATACGCAGTATTTT. Its protein product is CASRGAGTDTQYF.

The rearrangement links TRBV5-6 to TRBJ1-4, with unresolved D. The V end was cut by 3 bases, the J end by 0 bases, with 12 bases between. This CDR3 spans 16 amino acids. Germline CDR1 SGHDT, CDR2 YYEEEE. CDR3 coding DNA: TGTGCCAGCAGCTCGCCCCTTGACGCAACTAATGAAAAACTGTTTTTT. Amino acids: CASSSPLDATNEKLFF.

The J gene is TRBJ2-3, the V gene TRBV29-1; TRBD2 is a possible D gene (5 bases). CDR1 is SQVTM, CDR2 ANQGSEA, per germline. Trimming stripped 5 bases from V and 6 bases from J, with 9 bases between. The CDR3 length is 11 residues. CDR3 DNA sequence: TGCAGCGTTCAGCCGGGGGATACGCAGTATTTT. Translation: CSVQPGDTQYF.

This chain links TRBV9 with TRBJ2-2; no clear D. Germline V gene sequence: CDR1 SGDLS, CDR2 YYNGEE. Trimming left V 7 bases short and J 0 bases short, with 10 bases between. This CDR3 has 14 residues. This CDR3 reads CASGQASNTGELFF. For the CDR3, the DNA is TGTGCCAGCGGCCAGGCCTCGAACACCGGGGAGCTGTTTTTT.

This rearrangement joins TRBV5-1 to TRBJ2-7; 9 nucleotides line up with TRBD2. The CDR3 contains 15 residues. Looked up from germline, CDR1 is SGHRS and CDR2 is YFSETQ. V was clipped by 3 bases and J by 5 bases; unmatched bases: 9. CDR3: CASSSPSGAGDEQYF. The CDR3 DNA sequence: TGCGCCAGCAGCTCCCCTAGCGGGGCGGGAGACGAGCAGTACTTC.

The chain combines TRBV7-2 with TRBJ1-6; tentatively, D is TRBD1 (5 bases). V lost 5 bases and J 9 bases, leaving 11 bases between the germline ends. Per the germline V gene, CDR1 is SGHTA and CDR2 is FQGNSA. CDR3 size: 13 residues. As DNA, the CDR3 is TGTGCCAGCAGCACCAGACAGAGTTCACCCCTCCACTTT. Translating gives CASSTRQSSPLHF.

The rearrangement links TRBV5-6 to TRBJ2-7; 9 nucleotides align to TRBD1. The J segment lost 3 bases and the V segment lost 6 bases, leaving 10 bases of the junction unmatched. The CDR3 spans 15 residues. Germline V gene sequence: CDR1 SGHDT, CDR2 YYEEEE. The CDR3 DNA reads TGTGCCAGCACCAAGGACGGACAGGGGAACTACGAGCAGTACTTC. Its translation is CASTKDGQGNYEQYF.

The chain joins TRBV29-1 to TRBJ2-4; tentatively, D is TRBD1 (9 bases). This CDR3 is 13 amino acids long. V was shortened by 8 bases and J by 9 bases, with 20 bases between the two germline ends. Germline CDR1 reads SQVTM; CDR2 reads ANQGSEA. CDR3 loop: CSHGGGQGAIQYF. The CDR3 bases are TGCAGCCACGGGGGGGGACAGGGAGCCATTCAGTACTTC. Together with reference TRBV29-1 and TRBJ2-4, the CDR3 gives the full variable domain: SAVISQKPSRDICQRGTSLTIQCQVDSQVTMMFWYRQQPGQSLTLIATANQGSEATYESGFVIDKFPISRPNLTFSTLTVSNMSPEDSSIYLCSHGGGQGAIQYFGAGTRLSVL.

This clonotype was found many times. The V gene is TRBV7-2, the J gene TRBJ2-4; D not certain. The V end was cut by 1 base, the J end by 10 bases, with 8 bases between. The CDR3 runs to 12 residues. From germline, CDR1 is SGHTA and CDR2 FQGNSA. For the CDR3, the DNA is TGTGCCAGCAGCTTAGAGGTGGGGATTCAGTACTTC. It encodes CASSLEVGIQYF.

This clonotype was seen a few times. The rearrangement uses TRBV11-2 and TRBJ1-1; D is unresolved. Germline values: CDR1 SGHAT, CDR2 FQNNGV. This CDR3 is built from 14 residues. Trimming took 3 bases from V and 1 from J, leaving 9 bases between them. The DNA for the CDR3 is TGTGCCAGCAGCTTGAACATACCGAACACTGAAGCTTTCTTT. Its translation: CASSLNIPNTEAFF.

V gene TRBV12-3 or TRBV12-4 combines with J gene TRBJ1-1, with unresolved D. The V gene lost 3 bases and the J gene lost 6 bases, with 8 bases spanning the gap. The length of the CDR3 is 12 residues. The CDR3 protein is CASSFQWSEAFF. The DNA for the CDR3 is TGTGCCAGCAGTTTTCAGTGGTCTGAAGCTTTCTTT.

This clonotype occurred many times. The chain employs TRBV28 and TRBJ2-7; D call uncertain. Germline CDR1 MDHEN, CDR2 SYDVKM. The CDR3 is 13 residues long. V gave up 3 bases and J gave up 1 base, with 7 bases separating them. Here the CDR3 DNA reads TGTGCCAGCAGTTTGGGTCATTCCTACGAGCAGTACTTC. This translates into CASSLGHSYEQYF.

This clonotype was seen only a few times. V is TRBV7-3 and J is TRBJ2-1, with 8 nucleotides matching TRBD1. The CDR3 runs 14 residues. J lost 7 bases, V lost 2 bases, and 4 bases had no gene match. Per germline, CDR1 SGHTA and CDR2 FQGTGA. DNA for the CDR3: TGTGCCAGCAGCTTAGCCGGACAGGGTAATGAGCAGTTCTTC. Its translation is CASSLAGQGNEQFF.

This clonotype was observed at least ten times. The V call is TRBV5-1, the J call TRBJ2-7; a possible D gene is TRBD1 (5 bases). V shed 0 bases and J shed 2 bases, with 9 bases lying between them. The CDR3 covers 14 residues. In germline, CDR1 is SGHRS, CDR2 YFSETQ. CDR3 residues: CASSLGTGPYEQYF. The CDR3 DNA reads TGCGCCAGCAGCTTGGGCACAGGCCCCTACGAGCAGTACTTC.

The V gene is TRBV7-2, the J gene TRBJ2-3; TRBD1 might be the D (6 bases). The CDR3 loop spans 14 amino acids. V was clipped by 5 bases and J by 4 bases, with 13 bases between them. CDR1 and CDR2 (germline): SGHTA, FQGNSA. The CDR3 region has the DNA TGTGCCAGCAGCGTTTGGCAGGGGTCAGATACGCAGTATTTT. Amino acids: CASSVWQGSDTQYF.

This clonotype was recorded at least ten times. This chain joins TRBV28 and TRBJ2-3, with a weak D call TRBD1 (6 bases). Germline loops: CDR1 MDHEN, CDR2 SYDVKM. This CDR3 region has 16 residues. Trimming stripped 4 bases from V and 0 bases from J, with 14 bases between. As DNA, the CDR3 is TGTGCCAGCAGTTCCAATGGGGGCCTTAGCACAGATACGCAGTATTTT. Translating gives CASSSNGGLSTDTQYF.

This clonotype was detected many times. The V call is TRBV28, the J call TRBJ1-4; 10 nucleotides line up with TRBD1. The trim removed 2 bases at V and 8 bases at J, leaving 11 bases unmatched. The CDR3 has 17 amino acids. The germline gives CDR1 MDHEN, CDR2 SYDVKM. Here the CDR3 DNA reads TGTGCCAGCAGTTTAAGGGTACGGGGGACAGGGGAAGAAAAACTGTTTTTT. Its protein product is CASSLRVRGTGEEKLFF. Drawing the rest from reference TRBV28 and TRBJ1-4, the complete variable domain is DVKVTQSSRYLVKRTGEKVFLECVQDMDHENMFWYRQDPGLGLRLIYFSYDVKMKEKGDIPEGYSVSREKKERFSLILESASTNQTSMYLCASSLRVRGTGEEKLFFGSGTQLSVL.

This clonotype was counted only a few times. The CDR3: CASESRDSTYEQYF. The CDR3 DNA reads TGTGCCAGCGAATCACGCGACAGCACCTACGAGCAGTACTTC. The rearrangement uses TRBV2 and TRBJ2-7, with D possibly TRBD1 on 5 matching bases. Trimming shortened V by 8 bases and J by 2 bases, and 16 bases separated the two germline ends. Looked up from germline, CDR1 is SNHLY and CDR2 is FYNNEI. This CDR3 region has 14 residues.

The chain uses TRBV7-9 and TRBJ1-6, with a possible D match to TRBD1 (6 bases). Trimming left V 5 bases short and J 8 bases short, with 16 bases between. The germline V gene encodes CDR1 SEHNR and CDR2 FQNEAQ (reference sequence). The CDR3 is 15 amino acids. In DNA, the CDR3 is TGTGCCAGCAGCCACAGGGAATCGACGCATTCACCCCTCCACTTT. Amino acids: CASSHRESTHSPLHF.